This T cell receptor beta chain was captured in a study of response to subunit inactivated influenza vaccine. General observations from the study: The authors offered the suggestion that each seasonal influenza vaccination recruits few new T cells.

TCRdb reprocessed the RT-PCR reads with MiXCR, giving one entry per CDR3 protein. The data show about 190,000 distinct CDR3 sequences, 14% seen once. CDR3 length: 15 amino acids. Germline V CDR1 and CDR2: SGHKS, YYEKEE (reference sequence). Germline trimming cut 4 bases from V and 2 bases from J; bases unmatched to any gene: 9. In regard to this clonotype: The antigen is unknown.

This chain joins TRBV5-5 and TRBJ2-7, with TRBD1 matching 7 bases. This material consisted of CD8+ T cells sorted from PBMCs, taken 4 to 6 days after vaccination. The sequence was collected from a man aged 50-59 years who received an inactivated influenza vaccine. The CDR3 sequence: CASSGINRGTYEQYF. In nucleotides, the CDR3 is TGTGCCAGCAGCGGTATTAACAGGGGAACCTACGAGCAGTACTTC. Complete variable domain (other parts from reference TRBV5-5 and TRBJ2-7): DAGVTQSPTHLIKTRGQQVTLRCSPISGHKSVSWYQQVLGQGPQFIFQYYEKEERGRGNFPDRFSARQFPNYSSELNVNALLLGDSALYLCASSGINRGTYEQYFGPGTRLTVT.